The rows below give T cell receptor beta chains drawn from one sample of a study of human T cells and chemical hapten exposure. TCRdb analysed the RACE reads with MiXCR anew, one entry per CDR3 protein. The data contain about 360,000 distinct CDR3 sequences, more than 4.5% of them singletons. The specimen comprised whole blood, sampled in connection with sensitization to the hapten diphenylcyclopropenone (DPC). The receptors stem from a woman between 45 and 65 years old with alopecia areata. Some clones in this sample may be carry-over from other donors' samples. Each CDR3 is given with its conserved first and last residue. D genes are given only for firm matches. Size is omitted from some rows. Given values are once, few, many or a class for expanded clones.

J gene	D gene	V gene	clone size	CDR3 protein	CDR3 DNA
TRBJ2-1	NA	TRBV28	NA	CASSFDGNWGDEQFF	TGTGCCAGCAGTTTCGACGGGAACTGGGGCGATGAGCAGTTCTTC
TRBJ1-2	TRBD1	TRBV5-1	many	CASKRTTGNYGYTF	TGCGCCAGCAAACGAACGACAGGGAACTATGGCTACACCTTC
TRBJ2-6	NA	TRBV29-1	many	CSVGDISSGANVLTF	TGCAGCGTTGGAGACATTTCGTCTGGGGCCAACGTCCTGACTTTC
TRBJ2-3	TRBD2	TRBV7-9	few	CASSPSRGGGRTDTQYF	TGTGCCAGCAGCCCTTCGAGGGGCGGGGGACGCACAGATACGCAGTATTTT
TRBJ2-3	NA	TRBV27	few	CASKGGFTTDTQYF	TGTGCCAGCAAAGGGGGGTTTACTACAGATACGCAGTATTTT
TRBJ2-2	NA	TRBV10-3	NA	CAISEGRELFF	TGTGCCATCAGTGAGGGCCGGGAGCTGTTTTTT
TRBJ2-2	NA	TRBV3-1	many	CASSQVSTGELFF	TGTGCCAGCAGCCAAGTCAGCACCGGGGAGCTGTTTTTT
TRBJ2-3	TRBD2	TRBV30	few	CAWNGRTDTQYF	TGTGCCTGGAACGGGAGGACAGATACGCAGTATTTT
TRBJ2-5	TRBD2	TRBV4-1	many	CASSQELAQETQYF	TGCGCCAGCAGCCAAGAACTAGCGCAAGAGACCCAGTACTTC
TRBJ2-7	NA	TRBV7-9	few	CASAEGVDEQYF	TGTGCCAGCGCCGAGGGGGTAGATGAGCAGTACTTC
TRBJ2-3	NA	TRBV10-3	few	CAIRDGTDTQYF	TGTGCCATCAGAGACGGCACAGATACGCAGTATTTT
TRBJ2-3	NA	TRBV2	many	CASSSGLPADTQYF	TGTGCCAGCAGCTCGGGACTCCCAGCAGATACGCAGTATTTT
TRBJ1-1	NA	TRBV29-1	few	CSVGRSTESTEAFF	TGCAGCGTTGGCAGGTCAACCGAGAGCACTGAAGCTTTCTTT
TRBJ2-7	TRBD2	TRBV7-2	NA	CASSLAPGLVHEQYF	TGTGCCAGCAGCTTAGCGCCGGGACTAGTCCACGAGCAGTACTTC
TRBJ2-7	NA	TRBV12-3/TRBV12-4	many	CASSFGATYEQYF	TGTGCCAGCAGTTTCGGGGCCACCTACGAGCAGTACTTC
TRBJ2-2	TRBD2	TRBV5-1	few	CASSHGLEGAGELFF	TGCGCCAGCAGCCATGGACTAGAAGGGGCCGGGGAGCTGTTTTTT
TRBJ1-2	TRBD1	TRBV13	few	CASSLGDGGTGDRGYTF	TGTGCCAGCAGCTTAGGTGACGGTGGGACAGGGGATCGTGGCTACACCTTC
TRBJ2-3	NA	TRBV14	many	CASSQRTPGTDTQYF	TGTGCCAGCAGCCAACGGACACCGGGGACAGATACGCAGTATTTT
TRBJ2-3	TRBD2	TRBV5-1	few	CASSLVSGDTDTQYF	TGCGCCAGCAGCTTGGTCAGCGGGGACACAGATACGCAGTATTTT
TRBJ2-7	TRBD2	TRBV12-3/TRBV12-4	many	CASSSGLASEQYF	TGTGCCAGCAGCAGCGGACTAGCGAGCGAGCAGTACTTC
TRBJ2-1	NA	TRBV18	NA	CASSPTPGPYNEQFF	TGTGCCAGCTCACCAACTCCGGGTCCCTACAATGAGCAGTTCTTC
TRBJ1-5	TRBD1	TRBV19	NA	CASSQQGAGQPQHF	TGTGCCAGTAGTCAACAGGGGGCGGGTCAGCCCCAGCATTTT
TRBJ2-5	TRBD1	TRBV6-5	many	CASSPGQGETQETQYF	TGTGCCAGCAGTCCCGGACAGGGGGAAACCCAAGAGACCCAGTACTTC
TRBJ2-2	TRBD2	TRBV13	few	CASSSLLAGAPNTGELFF	TGTGCCAGCAGCTCACTACTAGCGGGAGCTCCGAACACCGGGGAGCTGTTTTTT
TRBJ2-3	NA	TRBV2	many	CATLRERASTDTQYF	TGTGCCACCCTCCGGGAGAGAGCTAGCACAGATACGCAGTATTTT
TRBJ2-7	NA	TRBV12-3/TRBV12-4	many	CASSRTRTYEQYF	TGTGCCAGCAGTCGGACCCGTACCTACGAGCAGTACTTC
TRBJ1-2	NA	TRBV20-1	many	CSARVPRTNYGYTF	TGCAGTGCTAGAGTGCCCAGAACTAACTATGGCTACACCTTC
TRBJ1-1	NA	TRBV28	few	CASSFVNRGGTEAFF	TGTGCCAGCAGTTTCGTAAACCGGGGAGGCACTGAAGCTTTCTTT
TRBJ1-1	NA	TRBV5-1	few	CASSPSRGLGTEAFF	TGCGCCAGCAGCCCGAGTCGAGGTCTAGGGACTGAAGCTTTCTTT
TRBJ1-2	NA	TRBV2	many	CAGYGYTF	TGTGCCGGCTATGGCTACACCTTC
TRBJ1-5	NA	TRBV20-1	NA	CSAMDVTGNNQPQHF	TGCAGTGCTATGGATGTTACAGGGAACAATCAGCCCCAGCATTTT